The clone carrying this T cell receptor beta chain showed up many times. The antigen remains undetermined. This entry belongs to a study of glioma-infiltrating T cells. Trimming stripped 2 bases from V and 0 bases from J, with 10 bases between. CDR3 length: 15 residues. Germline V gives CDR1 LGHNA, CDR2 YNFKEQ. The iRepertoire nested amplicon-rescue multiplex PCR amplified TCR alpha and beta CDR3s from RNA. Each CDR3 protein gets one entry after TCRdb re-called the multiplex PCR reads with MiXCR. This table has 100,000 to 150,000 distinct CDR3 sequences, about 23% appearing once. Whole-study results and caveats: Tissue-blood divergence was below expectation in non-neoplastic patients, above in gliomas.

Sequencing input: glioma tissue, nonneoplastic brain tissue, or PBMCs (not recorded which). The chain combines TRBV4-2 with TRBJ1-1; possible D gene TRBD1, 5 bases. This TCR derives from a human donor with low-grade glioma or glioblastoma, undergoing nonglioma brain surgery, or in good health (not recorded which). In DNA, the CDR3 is TGTGCCAGCAGCCAAACGACAGCTATGAACACTGAAGCTTTCTTT. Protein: CASSQTTAMNTEAFF.